One T cell receptor beta chain is described in this entry. This CDR3 spans 14 amino acids. V was cut by 3 bases and J by 0 bases, with 9 bases left in between. Germline V gene data show CDR1 as MNHNS and CDR2 as SASEGT. Time point noted: peripheral blood 6 weeks after treatment start. Locally advanced or metastatic urothelial carcinoma was diagnosed in the patients. This sample is drawn from a study of PD-L1 blockade in urothelial cancer. Background on the study: Study patients had been treated with 0 to 3 previous chemotherapy regimens. Blood analysis occurred 3 weeks (second dose) and 6 weeks after treatment start.

TCRdb keeps only in-frame clones here, not all; method: immunoSEQ multiplex PCR. The sample contains around 66,000 clones, roughly 86% of which appear only once. The V gene is TRBV6-1, the J gene TRBJ2-7; D is ambiguous. The starting material was PBMCs, obtained around atezolizumab (anti-PD-L1) treatment. The receptor's source is a man in his 60s with urothelial cancer. CDR3 loop: CASSEAAYSYEQYF. The CDR3 DNA reads as TGTGCCAGCAGTGAGGCTGCTTACTCCTACGAGCAGTACTTC.